The clone carrying this T cell receptor (beta chain) was found many times. These data come from a study of early T cells in non-severe SARS-CoV-2 infection. Via MiXCR, TCRdb re-called the 5' RACE reads, giving one row per CDR3 protein. The sample holds over 60,000 distinct CDR3 sequences, around 10% seen once. This CDR3 comprises 15 residues. CDR1 is SQVTM, CDR2 ANQGSEA, per germline. With V trimmed by 4 bases and J by 0 bases, 7 bases remained unmatched. The TCR was taken from an adult who was a healthcare worker with PCR-confirmed SARS-CoV-2 infection or an uninfected control (not recorded which). The rearrangement links TRBV29-1 to TRBJ1-1, with 8 bases matching TRBD1. Source: whole blood, taken at baseline. CDR3 in amino acids: CSVGGQGGVNTEAFF. CDR3 nucleotides: TGCAGCGTTGGAGGACAGGGCGGGGTGAACACTGAAGCTTTCTTT.